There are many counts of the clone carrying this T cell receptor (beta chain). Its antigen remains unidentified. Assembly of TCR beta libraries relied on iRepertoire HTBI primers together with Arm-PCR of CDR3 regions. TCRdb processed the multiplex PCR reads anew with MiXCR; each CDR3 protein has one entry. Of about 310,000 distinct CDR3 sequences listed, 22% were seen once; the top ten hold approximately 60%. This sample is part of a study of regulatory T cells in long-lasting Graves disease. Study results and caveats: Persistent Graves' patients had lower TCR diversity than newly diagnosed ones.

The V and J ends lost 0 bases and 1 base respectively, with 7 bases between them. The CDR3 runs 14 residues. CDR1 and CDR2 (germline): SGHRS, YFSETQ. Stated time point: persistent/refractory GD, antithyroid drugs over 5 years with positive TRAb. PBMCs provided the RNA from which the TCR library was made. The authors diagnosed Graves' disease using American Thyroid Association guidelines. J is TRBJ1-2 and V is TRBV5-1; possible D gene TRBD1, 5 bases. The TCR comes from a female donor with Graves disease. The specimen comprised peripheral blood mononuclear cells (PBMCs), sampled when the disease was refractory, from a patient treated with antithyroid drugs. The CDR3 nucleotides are TGCGCCAGCAGCTTGGGGACACTTAACTATGGCTACACCTTC. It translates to CASSLGTLNYGYTF.